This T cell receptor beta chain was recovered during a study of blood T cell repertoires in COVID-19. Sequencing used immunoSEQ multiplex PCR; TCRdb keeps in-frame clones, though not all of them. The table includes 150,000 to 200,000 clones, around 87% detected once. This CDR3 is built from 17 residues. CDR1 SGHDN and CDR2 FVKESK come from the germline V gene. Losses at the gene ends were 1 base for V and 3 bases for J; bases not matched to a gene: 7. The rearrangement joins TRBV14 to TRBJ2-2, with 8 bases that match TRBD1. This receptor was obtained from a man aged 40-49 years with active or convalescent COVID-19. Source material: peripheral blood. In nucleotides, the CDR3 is TGTGCCAGCAGCCAAGCCAAGGACAGGGTTCACACCGGGGAGCTGTTTTTT. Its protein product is CASSQAKDRVHTGELFF.